These 11 T cell receptor beta chains originate from one sample sequenced in a study of blood T cells in healthy people across ages. Through a sample-barcoded 5' primer and a J-beta primer mix, a second PCR was run for about 7 to 12 cycles. One entry per CDR3 protein, called by TCRdb with MiXCR from the 5' RACE reads. The sample lists approximately 1,100,000 distinct CDR3 sequences, 40% to 55% occurring once. The sample comprised blood. These receptors originate from a woman aged 60 to 75 in good health.

V is TRBV25-1 and J is TRBJ1-1; D not certain. There are 12 residues in the CDR3. Trimming took 6 bases from V and 5 from J, leaving 10 bases between them. Per germline, CDR1 MGHDK and CDR2 SYGVNS. The CDR3 spells CASRLGRTEAFF. The CDR3 DNA reads as TGTGCCAGCAGGCTCGGGAGGACTGAAGCTTTCTTT.

The chain has TRBV7-8 and TRBJ2-5, with unresolved D. The germline gives CDR1 SGHVS, CDR2 FQNEAQ. The V end lost 1 base, the J end lost 11 bases, and 20 bases lay between the germline ends. This CDR3 spans 15 amino acids. The chain's CDR3 is CASSLEPSLDDEQYF. CDR3 DNA sequence: TGTGCCAGCAGCTTAGAGCCTAGTCTGGACGATGAGCAGTACTTC. The whole variable domain, filled in from reference TRBV7-8 and TRBJ2-5, reads GAGVSQSPRYKVAKRGQDVALRCDPISGHVSLFWYQQALGQGPEFLTYFQNEAQLDKSGLPSDRFFAERPEGSVSTLKIQRTQQEDSAVYLCASSLEPSLDDEQYFGPGTRLLVL.

The V and J genes are TRBV16 and TRBJ1-5; D possibly corresponds to TRBD1 (5 bases). CDR3 length equals 15 residues. Deletions cut 4 bases from V and 4 bases from J, with 14 bases between. Germline V gene data show CDR1 as KGHSY and CDR2 as FQNENV. CDR3 amino acids: CASSPLVGDNQPQHF. DNA for the CDR3: TGTGCCAGCAGCCCCTTGGTGGGGGATAATCAGCCCCAGCATTTT. The full variable domain, with the rest looked up from reference TRBV16 and TRBJ1-5, is GEEVAQTPKHLVRGEGQKAKLYCAPIKGHSYVFWYQQVLKNEFKFLISFQNENVFDETGMPKERFSAKCLPNSPCSLEIQATKLEDSAVYFCASSPLVGDNQPQHFGDGTRLSIL.

This clonotype was counted only a few times. V usage is TRBV25-1 and J usage is TRBJ1-6, with D perhaps matching TRBD1 (5 bases). The V end lost 3 bases, the J end lost 5 bases, and 11 bases lay between the germline ends. The CDR3 has 15 residues. Germline V gene sequence: CDR1 MGHDK, CDR2 SYGVNS. The DNA of the CDR3 is TGTGCCAGCAGTGATGGGCAGGGTGATAATTCACCCCTCCACTTT. Protein sequence: CASSDGQGDNSPLHF.

The V gene is TRBV7-9, the J gene TRBJ2-1, with D perhaps TRBD2 (6 bases). CDR1 SEHNR and CDR2 FQNEAQ come from the germline V gene (reference sequence). The CDR3 is 15 amino acids. The V and J ends lost 7 bases and 0 bases respectively, with 13 bases between them. The CDR3 DNA is TGTGCCAGCATCGGGGGAAACCCCTCCTACAATGAGCAGTTCTTC. Amino acids: CASIGGNPSYNEQFF.

The rearrangement joins TRBV3-1 to TRBJ2-2; no clear D gene. CDR1 LGHDT and CDR2 YNNKEL come from the germline V gene (reference sequence). The CDR3 loop spans 15 amino acids. The V end was cut by 2 bases, the J end by 2 bases, with 9 bases between. CDR3 loop: CASSQWRRNTGELFF. For the CDR3, the DNA is TGTGCCAGCAGCCAATGGCGGAGAAACACCGGGGAGCTGTTTTTT.

The chain has TRBV10-3 and TRBJ1-1; 8 bases fit TRBD1. Germline values: CDR1 ENHRY, CDR2 SYGVKD. V shed 4 bases and J 4 bases; nucleotides not matched to a gene: 8. The CDR3 covers 15 residues. CDR3 in amino acids: CAISGRETGATEAFF. CDR3 bases: TGTGCCATCAGTGGACGCGAGACAGGGGCCACTGAAGCTTTCTTT.

This chain uses TRBV28 with TRBJ2-7, with a tentative D call TRBD2 (6 bases). In germline, CDR1 is MDHEN, CDR2 SYDVKM. The CDR3 has 16 amino acids. V lost 3 bases to trimming and J lost 2 bases, with 17 bases between them. For the CDR3, the DNA is TGTGCCAGCAGTTTTCTGGAGGGAAGGAGTCCCTACGAGCAGTACTTC. Its translation is CASSFLEGRSPYEQYF.

This clonotype was seen more than once but under ten times. The chain combines TRBV11-2 with TRBJ2-1; D gene uncertain. Trimming shortened V by 5 bases and J by 0 bases, and 11 bases separated the two germline ends. Germline V CDR1 and CDR2: SGHAT, FQNNGV. The CDR3 contains 15 residues. The CDR3 coding sequence is TGTGCCAGCAGCCCTCTTGTTCTCTCCTACAATGAGCAGTTCTTC. Translation gives CASSPLVLSYNEQFF.

The chain links TRBV10-3 to TRBJ1-5; TRBD1 agrees at 10 bases. Trimming cost V 5 bases and J 5 bases; bases outside gene matches: 3. From germline, CDR1 is ENHRY and CDR2 SYGVKD. The CDR3 consists of 14 residues. The CDR3 region is CAISHGTGDQPQHF. For the CDR3, the DNA is TGTGCCATCAGTCACGGGACAGGGGATCAGCCCCAGCATTTT.

In its sample, this clonotype was seen a few times. The J gene is TRBJ2-3, the V gene TRBV11-2, with 10 bases lining up with TRBD2. Losses at the gene ends were 5 bases for V and 2 bases for J; bases not matched to a gene: 22. The CDR3 totals 21 residues. Looked up from germline, CDR1 is SGHAT and CDR2 is FQNNGV. CDR3 bases: TGTGCCAGCAGCATACCATACCCGGGTGTTAGCGGGAGGACGGTCACAGATACGCAGTATTTT. This codes for CASSIPYPGVSGRTVTDTQYF.